Sequencing of this T cell receptor beta chain was carried out in a study of OX40 agonist ivuxolimab in advanced cancers. Study details: Age averaged about 62 years (range roughly 23 to 79), and 82.7% were male.

The sample holds a few counts of this clone. Assay used: immunoSEQ multiplex PCR; TCRdb lists only in-frame clones, some missing. The repertoire holds 35,000 to 45,000 clones, with over 65% as singletons. CDR1 is KGHSH and CDR2 is LQKENI in the germline V gene. V was clipped by 3 bases and J by 4 bases, with 9 bases between them. CDR3 length: 13 amino acids. This TCR was recovered from an adult with an advanced solid tumor such as melanoma, head and neck, liver or kidney cancer. The genes are TRBV18 and TRBJ1-2; D is possibly TRBD1 (6 bases). The sequencing here drew on CD4+ or CD8+ T cells sorted from blood, taken in a trial of the OX40 agonist ivuxolimab. The CDR3 here is CASSPGAGYGYTF. DNA of the CDR3: TGTGCCAGCTCACCGGGGGCTGGCTATGGCTACACCTTC.